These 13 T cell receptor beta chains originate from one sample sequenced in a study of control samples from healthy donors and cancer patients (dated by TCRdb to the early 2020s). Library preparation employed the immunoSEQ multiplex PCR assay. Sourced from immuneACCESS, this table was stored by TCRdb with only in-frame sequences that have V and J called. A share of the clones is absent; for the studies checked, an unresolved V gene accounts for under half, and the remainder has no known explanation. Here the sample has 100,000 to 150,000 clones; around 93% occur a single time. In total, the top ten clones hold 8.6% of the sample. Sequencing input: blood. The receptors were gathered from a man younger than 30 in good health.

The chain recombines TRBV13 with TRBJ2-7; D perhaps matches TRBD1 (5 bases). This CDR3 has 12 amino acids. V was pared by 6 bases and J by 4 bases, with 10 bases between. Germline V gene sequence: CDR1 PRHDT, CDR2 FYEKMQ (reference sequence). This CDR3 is CASSSSGYEQYF. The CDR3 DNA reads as TGTGCCAGCAGTTCCTCAGGGTACGAGCAGTACTTC.

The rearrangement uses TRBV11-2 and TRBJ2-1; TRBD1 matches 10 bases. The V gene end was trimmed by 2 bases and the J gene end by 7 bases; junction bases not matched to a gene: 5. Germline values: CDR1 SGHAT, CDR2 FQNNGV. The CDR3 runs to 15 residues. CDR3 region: CASSLIGTGANEQFF. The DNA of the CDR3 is TGTGCCAGCAGCTTAATCGGGACAGGGGCAAATGAGCAGTTCTTC.

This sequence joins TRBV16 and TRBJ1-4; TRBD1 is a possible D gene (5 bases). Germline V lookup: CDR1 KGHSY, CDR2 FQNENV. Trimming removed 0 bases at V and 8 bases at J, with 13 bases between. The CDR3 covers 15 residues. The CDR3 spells CASSQSGGGDEKLFF. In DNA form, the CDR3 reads TGTGCCAGCAGCCAATCCGGGGGTGGCGACGAAAAACTGTTTTTT. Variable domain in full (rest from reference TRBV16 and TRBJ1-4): GEEVAQTPKHLVRGEGQKAKLYCAPIKGHSYVFWYQQVLKNEFKFLISFQNENVFDETGMPKERFSAKCLPNSPCSLEIQATKLEDSAVYFCASSQSGGGDEKLFFGSGTQLSVL.

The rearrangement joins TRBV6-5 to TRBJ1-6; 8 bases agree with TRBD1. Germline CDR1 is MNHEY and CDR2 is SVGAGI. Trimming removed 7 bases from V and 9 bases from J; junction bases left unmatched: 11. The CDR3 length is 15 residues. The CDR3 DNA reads TGTGCCAGCACCCTAGGACAGGGCTATCGTTCACCCCTCCACTTT. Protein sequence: CASTLGQGYRSPLHF.

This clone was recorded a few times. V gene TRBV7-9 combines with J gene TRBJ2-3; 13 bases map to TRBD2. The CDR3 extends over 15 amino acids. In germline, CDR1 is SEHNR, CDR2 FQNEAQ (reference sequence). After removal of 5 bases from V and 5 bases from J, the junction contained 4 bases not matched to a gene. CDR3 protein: CASSRGTSGEDTQYF. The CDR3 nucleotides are TGTGCCAGCAGCAGAGGGACTAGCGGGGAAGATACGCAGTATTTT.

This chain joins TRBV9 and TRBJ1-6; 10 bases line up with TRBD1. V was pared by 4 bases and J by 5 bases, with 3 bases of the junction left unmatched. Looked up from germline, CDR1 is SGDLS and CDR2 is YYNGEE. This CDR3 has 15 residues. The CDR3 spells CASSRGTGDNSPLHF. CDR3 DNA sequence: TGTGCCAGCAGCAGAGGGACAGGGGATAATTCACCCCTCCACTTT.

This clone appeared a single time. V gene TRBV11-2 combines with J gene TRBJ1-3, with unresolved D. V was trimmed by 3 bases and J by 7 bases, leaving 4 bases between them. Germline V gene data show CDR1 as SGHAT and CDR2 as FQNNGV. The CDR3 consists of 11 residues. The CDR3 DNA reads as TGTGCCAGCAGCTTCCACAACACCATATATTTT. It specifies CASSFHNTIYF.

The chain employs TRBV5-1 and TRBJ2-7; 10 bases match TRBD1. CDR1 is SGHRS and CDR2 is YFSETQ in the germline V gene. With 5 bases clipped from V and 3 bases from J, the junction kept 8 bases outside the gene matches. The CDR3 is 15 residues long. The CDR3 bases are TGCGCCAGCAGTTCCCGACAGGGGGCTTACTACGAGCAGTACTTC. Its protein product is CASSSRQGAYYEQYF.

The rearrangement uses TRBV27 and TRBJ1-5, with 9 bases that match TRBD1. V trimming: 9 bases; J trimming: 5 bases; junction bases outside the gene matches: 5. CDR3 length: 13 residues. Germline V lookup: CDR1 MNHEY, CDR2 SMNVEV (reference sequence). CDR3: CARRDREDQPQHF. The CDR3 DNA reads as TGTGCCAGGAGGGACAGGGAAGATCAGCCCCAGCATTTT.

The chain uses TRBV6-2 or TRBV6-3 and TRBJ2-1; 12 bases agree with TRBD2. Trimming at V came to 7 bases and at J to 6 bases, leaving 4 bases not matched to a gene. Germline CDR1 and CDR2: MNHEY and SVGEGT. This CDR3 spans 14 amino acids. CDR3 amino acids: CASIPGLAGNEQFF. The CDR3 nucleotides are TGTGCCAGCATCCCGGGACTAGCGGGCAATGAGCAGTTCTTC.

CDR3 in amino acids: CAWSVQPGQPQHF. DNA for the CDR3: TGTGCCTGGAGTGTACAGCCGGGGCAGCCCCAGCATTTT. The genes are TRBV30 and TRBJ1-5; D is ambiguous. This CDR3 contains 13 residues. Trimming cost V 0 bases and J 7 bases, with 10 bases left between them. Germline assignment: CDR1 GTSNPN and CDR2 SVGIG (reference sequence).

The CDR3 DNA reads TGTGCCAGTAGTCTAACAGGGGGCATCCGGGAAAAACTGTTTTTT. Translating gives CASSLTGGIREKLFF. This chain connects TRBV19 to TRBJ1-4, with 9 positions matching TRBD1. The CDR3 consists of 15 residues. Losses at the gene ends were 5 bases for V and 8 bases for J; bases not matched to a gene: 9. Germline V gene data show CDR1 as LNHDA and CDR2 as SQIVND (reference sequence). Variable domain in full (rest from reference TRBV19 and TRBJ1-4): DGGITQSPKYLFRKEGQNVTLSCEQNLNHDAMYWYRQDPGQGLRLIYYSQIVNDFQKGDIAEGYSVSREKKESFPLTVTSAQKNPTAFYLCASSLTGGIREKLFFGSGTQLSVL.

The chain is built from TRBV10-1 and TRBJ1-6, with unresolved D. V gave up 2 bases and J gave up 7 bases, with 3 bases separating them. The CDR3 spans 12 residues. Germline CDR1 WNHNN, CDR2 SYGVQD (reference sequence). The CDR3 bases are TGCGCCAGCAGTGAGAACAATTCACCCCTCCACTTT. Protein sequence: CASSENNSPLHF.